This T cell receptor beta chain was documented in a study of blood T cell repertoires in COVID-19. The CDR3 loop spans 16 amino acids. CDR1 is SEHNR and CDR2 is FQNEAQ in the germline V gene (reference sequence). Losses at the gene ends were 1 base for V and 4 bases for J; bases not matched to a gene: 6. Everyone who took part was about 18 to 90 years old, and they came from about 25 US areas. Cohort allocation depended upon clinical history that participants reported. Study processing details: Amplifying reference gene primers gave estimates of nucleated cell counts. Clones were sequenced by immunoSEQ multiplex PCR, and TCRdb holds only the in-frame ones, with some missing. The DNA was the basis for D and trimming; V, J and clone size are from that table. The sample lists approximately 150,000 clones; about 86% were seen once.

The clonotype originates from a man aged 40-55 years with acute COVID-19. Source material: PBMCs or T cells enriched from blood (not recorded which). The V gene is TRBV7-9, the J gene TRBJ2-2; 7 bases line up with TRBD1. This CDR3 is CASSLGTGVGTGELFF. The CDR3 DNA follows: TGTGCCAGCAGCTTAGGAACAGGGGTCGGCACCGGGGAGCTGTTTTTT. Based on the CDR3 plus reference TRBV7-9 and TRBJ2-2, the full variable domain is DTGVSQNPRHKITKRGQNVTFRCDPISEHNRLYWYRQTLGQGPEFLTYFQNEAQLEKSRLLSDRFSAERPKGSFSTLEIQRTEQGDSAMYLCASSLGTGVGTGELFFGEGSRLTVL.